This TCR beta chain was identified in a study of CD8 T cells in Susac syndrome. Study-level information: At the time of blood draw, patients with Susac syndrome were therapy-naive, receiving corticosteroids, or receiving intravenous immunoglobulin alone.

Random-hexamer reverse transcription was applied to about 0.45 to 1 ug RNA. It was immunoSEQ multiplex PCR that amplified TCR beta CDR3 across 54 Vbeta and 13 Jbeta. Via MiXCR, TCRdb re-called the immunoSEQ multiplex PCR reads, giving one row per CDR3 protein. The data hold around 110,000 distinct CDR3 sequences, with approximately 94% observed a single time. This CDR3 is 15 amino acids long. Germline V gene sequence: CDR1 SNHLY, CDR2 FYNNEI. V was pared by 2 bases and J by 2 bases, with 10 bases between. Peripheral blood CD8+ and CD4+ T cells were profiled by TCR beta sequencing. Negative isolation yielded the CD8+ and CD4+ T cells, while FACS enriched the TEMRA cells.

The J gene is TRBJ2-1, the V gene TRBV2; D possibly corresponds to TRBD2 (6 bases). The sample was CD8+ T cells from PBMCs. The sequence derives from a human donor with Susac syndrome. CDR3 DNA sequence: TGTGCCAGCAGTGAATGGAGGGGTGCCTACAATGAGCAGTTCTTC. Encoded protein: CASSEWRGAYNEQFF.